This T cell receptor beta chain emerged from a study of T cells of healthy individuals (dated by TCRdb to the late 2010s). Receptor amplification or capture employed 5' RACE. This sample was sequenced with an Illumina MiSeq. The public sequencing data were trimmed at Q25 with fastp and processed into clonotypes with MiXCR by TCRdb, which kept only in-frame beta chains. When rows share a CDR3 protein, they turn into one entry using the most common DNA and genes. This sample lists over 95,000 distinct CDR3 sequences; 17% were detected once. Over 5% of the sample goes to the ten largest clones. The CDR3, cysteine through phenylalanine, is 17 amino acids long. Only CDR3 DNA is held: 51 bases, read in frame from base 1. V loses 1 base at its end and J loses 7 bases; junction bases beyond the gene matches: 11. CDR1 is given as KGHSH and CDR2 as LQKENI, both from the germline V gene. On this clonotype itself: The antigen it recognizes is unknown. Base qualities are missing; no much larger clone stands one base away.

The rearrangement combines TRBV18 with TRBJ2-1, with 9 bases matching TRBD1. This receptor was identified in a human donor in good health. The nucleotide sequence is TGTGCCAGCTCACCACTGATTGGGACAGGGAAGGGGAATGAGCAGTTCTTC. Its protein product is CASSPLIGTGKGNEQFF.